The 30 T cell receptor beta chains reported below all come from one sample, sequenced in a study of OX40 agonist ivuxolimab in advanced cancers. The method was immunoSEQ multiplex PCR; TCRdb's version includes in-frame clones alone and lacks a portion of them. The sample lists fewer than 85,000 clones; about 86% were seen once. The input for sequencing was CD4+ or CD8+ T cells sorted from blood, taken in a trial of the OX40 agonist ivuxolimab. The receptors stem from an adult with an advanced solid tumor such as melanoma, head and neck, liver or kidney cancer.

A word on this clone: A junction end diverges from the germline sequence, so it may reflect a read error. The rearrangement uses TRBV5-1 and TRBJ2-1; TRBD2 is a possible D gene (6 bases). CDR1 is SGHRS and CDR2 is YFSETQ in the germline V gene. The CDR3 length is 15 residues. The CDR3 loop reads CAGSFGDPSAREQFF. The CDR3 coding sequence is TGCGCCGGCAGCTTTGGGGACCCTAGCGCGCGTGAGCAGTTCTTC.

Only one count was recorded for this clone. The chain joins TRBV9 to TRBJ2-1; 7 nucleotides agree with TRBD2. Germline lookup yields CDR1 SGDLS and CDR2 YYNGEE. J was trimmed by 5 bases and V by 4 bases; bases with no gene match: 9. CDR3 length equals 15 residues. CDR3 loop: CASSLRGREDNEQFF. CDR3 sequence (DNA): TGTGCCAGCAGCTTACGCGGGAGAGAGGACAATGAGCAGTTCTTC.

The chain links TRBV27 to TRBJ2-7; 9 bases line up with TRBD1. The germline V gene encodes CDR1 MNHEY and CDR2 SMNVEV (reference sequence). The CDR3 length is 14 residues. Trimming at V came to 6 bases and at J to 3 bases, leaving 6 bases not matched to a gene. CDR3 DNA sequence: TGTGCCAGCAGACCGACAGGGGGAATCTACGAGCAGTACTTC. Protein sequence: CASRPTGGIYEQYF.

The V call is TRBV21-1, the J call TRBJ1-1. TRBV21-1 is an annotated pseudogene. CDR3 length: 13 residues. CDR3 nucleotides: TGTGCCAGCAAATGGGAGGGGCCCACTGAAGCTTTCTTT. Residues: CASKWEGPTEAFF.

The V gene is TRBV7-2, the J gene TRBJ2-7; D may be TRBD1 (6 bases). The CDR3 length is 13 residues. CDR1 is SGHTA, CDR2 FQGNSA, per germline. The ends were cut back, 3 bases at V and 2 bases at J, with 8 bases in the middle. The CDR3 here is CASSFRGTYEQYF. The CDR3 region has the DNA TGTGCCAGCAGCTTCAGGGGCACCTACGAGCAGTACTTC.

The V call is TRBV6-5, the J call TRBJ1-5; 9 bases fit TRBD1. The CDR3 length is 15 residues. V dropped 5 bases and J dropped 2; count of bases not matched to a gene: 4. Germline V gene sequence: CDR1 MNHEY, CDR2 SVGAGI. The CDR3 region has the DNA TGTGCCAGCAGTGCACAGGGGGCTGGCAATCAGCCCCAGCATTTT. Its protein product is CASSAQGAGNQPQHF.

The chain employs TRBV4-1 and TRBJ1-1; no clear D gene. Germline V lookup: CDR1 MGHRA, CDR2 YSYEKL. Trimming cost V 1 base and J 5 bases, with 11 bases left between them. The CDR3 sequence is 14 residues long. CDR3 loop: CASSQVQTGTEAFF. CDR3 bases: TGCGCCAGCAGCCAAGTACAGACGGGGACTGAAGCTTTCTTT.

The rearrangement links TRBV28 to TRBJ1-1; D is undetermined. Germline CDR1 reads MDHEN; CDR2 reads SYDVKM. V lost 5 bases to trimming and J lost 10 bases, with 11 bases between them. The CDR3 contains 11 residues. The CDR3 is CASSPQSAAFF. The CDR3 nucleotides are TGTGCCAGCAGTCCGCAGTCCGCAGCTTTCTTT. Full variable domain (outside the CDR3, taken from reference TRBV28 and TRBJ1-1): DVKVTQSSRYLVKRTGEKVFLECVQDMDHENMFWYRQDPGLGLRLIYFSYDVKMKEKGDIPEGYSVSREKKERFSLILESASTNQTSMYLCASSPQSAAFFGQGTRLTVV.

This sequence joins TRBV18 and TRBJ1-2; 10 bases agree with TRBD1. The germline CDR1 and CDR2 sequences are KGHSH and LQKENI. The CDR3 runs 20 residues. Trimming removed 2 bases from V and 1 base from J; junction bases left unmatched: 16. CDR3 in amino acids: CASSPLYPTGGEHFNYGYTF. The CDR3 bases are TGTGCCAGCTCACCATTGTACCCGACAGGGGGCGAACATTTTAACTATGGCTACACCTTC.

This chain uses TRBV25-1 with TRBJ1-3, with D unresolved. V was trimmed by 6 bases and J by 4 bases, leaving 22 bases between them. This CDR3 comprises 17 residues. Germline V gives CDR1 MGHDK, CDR2 SYGVNS. The CDR3 nucleotides are TGTGCCAGCAGCCAAACCCCGACTGCCACGGGGGGAAACACCATATATTTT. This translates into CASSQTPTATGGNTIYF. Full variable domain (outside the CDR3, taken from reference TRBV25-1 and TRBJ1-3): EADIYQTPRYLVIGTGKKITLECSQTMGHDKMYWYQQDPGMELHLIHYSYGVNSTEKGDLSSESTVSRIRTEHFPLTLESARPSHTSQYLCASSQTPTATGGNTIYFGEGSWLTVV.

The chain couples TRBV7-2 to TRBJ1-2; D unresolved. Germline values: CDR1 SGHTA, CDR2 FQGNSA. Trimming pared 5 bases from V and 8 bases from J, leaving 21 bases between. There are 15 residues in the CDR3. In nucleotides, the CDR3 is TGTGCCAGCAGCAGCTCGGGTCTCCGGGCTAACGGCTACACCTTC. Protein sequence: CASSSSGLRANGYTF.

This chain connects TRBV18 to TRBJ2-5; possibly TRBD1 or TRBD2 for D (5 bases each). With 11 bases removed from V and 5 bases from J, the gap between germline ends came to 24 bases. The V gene's germline CDR1 is KGHSH and CDR2 LQKENI. The CDR3 has 15 residues. The CDR3 coding sequence is TGTGCCTCCTCCCGGGGCAGGGATGCCGGGGAGACCCAGTACTTC. Protein product: CASSRGRDAGETQYF.

This chain joins TRBV9 and TRBJ1-5; no reliable D call. The germline V and J ends were trimmed by 0 bases and 2 bases, with 6 bases remaining between them. Germline V gives CDR1 SGDLS, CDR2 YYNGEE. The CDR3 sequence is 14 residues long. The CDR3: CASSVGAGNQPQHF. The CDR3 DNA is TGTGCCAGCAGCGTAGGGGCAGGCAATCAGCCCCAGCATTTT. The full variable domain, completed using reference TRBV9 and TRBJ1-5, is DSGVTQTPKHLITATGQRVTLRCSPRSGDLSVYWYQQSLDQGLQFLIQYYNGEERAKGNILERFSAQQFPDLHSELNLSSLELGDSALYFCASSVGAGNQPQHFGDGTRLSIL.

This clone occurred once. The genes are TRBV14 and TRBJ2-7, with 8 nucleotides matching TRBD1. In germline, CDR1 is SGHDN, CDR2 FVKESK. The CDR3 consists of 14 residues. Losses at the gene ends were 1 base for V and 3 bases for J; bases not matched to a gene: 2. CDR3 protein: CASSQGTGYYEQYF. The CDR3 nucleotides read TGTGCCAGCAGCCAAGGGACAGGGTACTACGAGCAGTACTTC. Full variable domain (remainder filled in from reference TRBV14 and TRBJ2-7): EAGVTQFPSHSVIEKGQTVTLRCDPISGHDNLYWYRRVMGKEIKFLLHFVKESKQDESGMPNNRFLAERTGGTYSTLKVQPAELEDSGVYFCASSQGTGYYEQYFGPGTRLTVT.

This clone showed up just a few times. The chain uses TRBV28 and TRBJ2-7, with TRBD1 as a possible D gene (6 bases). The CDR3 consists of 12 residues. Germline V gene data show CDR1 as MDHEN and CDR2 as SYDVKM. V was cut by 8 bases and J by 9 bases, with 17 bases left in between. CDR3 loop: CASAGTLAGQYF. CDR3 DNA sequence: TGTGCCAGCGCTGGGACACTCGCTGGGCAGTACTTC.

CDR3 region: CASSAVAKNIQYF. Written as DNA, the CDR3 is TGTGCCAGCAGCGCGGTAGCCAAAAACATTCAGTACTTC. The V gene is TRBV7-2, the J gene TRBJ2-4; D remains unclear. The CDR3 runs to 13 residues. Germline V lookup: CDR1 SGHTA, CDR2 FQGNSA. V shed 5 bases and J shed 0 bases, with 5 bases lying between them.

The chain combines TRBV10-3 with TRBJ2-3; D is uncertain. Germline CDR1 is ENHRY and CDR2 is SYGVKD. The CDR3 loop spans 12 amino acids. Trimming removed 8 bases from V and 5 bases from J, with 11 bases in between. CDR3 in amino acids: CAIGAAGDTQYF. In DNA, the CDR3 is TGTGCCATCGGTGCCGCAGGAGATACGCAGTATTTT.

The V gene is TRBV5-1, the J gene TRBJ1-1; D not resolved. This CDR3 contains 13 residues. The ends were cut back, 2 bases at V and 2 bases at J, with 7 bases in the middle. Germline V CDR1 and CDR2: SGHRS, YFSETQ. The CDR3 here is CASSFGPNTEAFF. DNA for the CDR3: TGCGCCAGCAGCTTTGGGCCCAACACTGAAGCTTTCTTT.

This clone has more than one count but fewer than ten. The chain couples TRBV6-1 to TRBJ1-1; D ambiguous. The CDR3 loop spans 14 amino acids. Per the germline V gene, CDR1 is MNHNS and CDR2 is SASEGT. Trimming shortened V by 0 bases and J by 8 bases, and 13 bases separated the two germline ends. CDR3 DNA sequence: TGTGCCAGCAGTGAAGCCTGGGGAGGGATGGAAGCTTTCTTT. Residues: CASSEAWGGMEAFF.

This clone has more than one count but fewer than ten. The J gene is TRBJ2-5, the V gene TRBV9; a possible D gene is TRBD2 (5 bases). Per germline, CDR1 SGDLS and CDR2 YYNGEE. The CDR3 consists of 13 residues. The V gene lost 0 bases and the J gene lost 4 bases, with 7 bases spanning the gap. CDR3 residues: CASSVGLAETQYF. The CDR3 DNA follows: TGTGCCAGCAGCGTAGGGCTAGCAGAGACCCAGTACTTC.

The chain is built from TRBV7-9 and TRBJ1-4; D may be TRBD1 (5 bases). The CDR3 runs to 14 residues. V was shortened by 6 bases and J by 5 bases, with 13 bases between the two germline ends. Germline V gene data show CDR1 as SEHNR and CDR2 as FQNEAQ (reference sequence). The CDR3 sequence: CASRSDRNNEKLFF. The CDR3 nucleotides are TGTGCCAGCAGGTCCGACAGAAACAATGAAAAACTGTTTTTT.

A remark on this clone: The same CDR3 also results from other DNA sequences found in this sample. The chain links TRBV7-2 to TRBJ2-1; TRBD1 or TRBD2 may be the D gene (5 bases each). V lost 0 bases and J 3 bases, leaving 6 bases between the germline ends. Germline V CDR1 and CDR2: SGHTA, FQGNSA. The CDR3 length is 14 residues. In nucleotides, the CDR3 is TGTGCCAGCAGCTTAGCGGGGGTCTACAATGAGCAGTTCTTC. Translating it yields CASSLAGVYNEQFF.

The genes are TRBV30 and TRBJ2-7; D tentatively fits TRBD1 or TRBD2 (5 bases each). The CDR3 totals 14 residues. Trimming took 4 bases from V and 6 from J, leaving 19 bases between them. Germline values: CDR1 GTSNPN, CDR2 SVGIG (reference sequence). The CDR3 nucleotides are TGTGCCTGGAATCCGGGACGCCGCGGCCGCGAGCAGTACTTC. Amino acid sequence: CAWNPGRRGREQYF.

This clone was observed once. This chain uses TRBV7-8 with TRBJ2-4; TRBD2 might be the D (6 bases). This CDR3 spans 16 amino acids. Germline loops: CDR1 SGHVS, CDR2 FQNEAQ. Trimming stripped 1 base from V and 5 bases from J, with 15 bases between. CDR3 DNA: TGTGCCAGCAGCTTAGGGGCGGGGCAGGGACAAAACATTCAGTACTTC. This sequence encodes CASSLGAGQGQNIQYF.

V is TRBV15 and J is TRBJ1-1; D gene unclear. Looked up from germline, CDR1 is LNHNV and CDR2 is YYDKDF (reference sequence). The CDR3 spans 14 residues. Deletions cut 0 bases from V and 1 base from J, with 6 bases between. CDR3 nucleotides: TGTGCCACCAGCAGAGATCCACAGAACACTGAAGCTTTCTTT. The encoded protein is CATSRDPQNTEAFF.

V and J are TRBV29-1 and TRBJ2-7, with a weak D call TRBD1 (5 bases). V lost 7 bases, J lost 4 bases, and 14 bases lay in between. The CDR3 covers 12 residues. Germline V gene lookup returns CDR1 SQVTM and CDR2 ANQGSEA. The CDR3 nucleotides are TGCAGCGCTCGAACAGGAATATACGAGCAGTACTTC. Translated: CSARTGIYEQYF.

This clone occurred once. This rearrangement joins TRBV28 to TRBJ1-5; D gene ambiguous. Germline V gives CDR1 MDHEN, CDR2 SYDVKM. The CDR3 is 14 amino acids. The V end was cut by 6 bases, the J end by 2 bases, with 11 bases between. CDR3 nucleotide sequence: TGTGCCAGCAGCCGGTCCGGAGGCAATCAGCCCCAGCATTTT. This translates into CASSRSGGNQPQHF.

The chain carries TRBV9 and TRBJ2-1; 8 nucleotides align to TRBD1. This CDR3 contains 13 residues. From germline, CDR1 is SGDLS and CDR2 YYNGEE. With 4 bases clipped from V and 14 bases from J, the junction kept 11 bases outside the gene matches. CDR3 in amino acids: CASSPSGDRGEFF. The CDR3 DNA sequence: TGTGCCAGCAGCCCATCCGGAGACAGGGGAGAGTTCTTC.

The chain is built from TRBV5-1 and TRBJ1-1; D is uncertain. The V gene's germline CDR1 is SGHRS and CDR2 YFSETQ. The ends were cut back, 4 bases at V and 3 bases at J, with 13 bases in the middle. This CDR3 has 14 residues. This chain's CDR3 is CASSLAGVYTEAFF. The CDR3 DNA sequence: TGCGCCAGCAGCCTCGCCGGGGTTTACACTGAAGCTTTCTTT.

The chain is built from TRBV7-8 and TRBJ2-3; the match to TRBD2 covers 15 bases. Germline lookup yields CDR1 SGHVS and CDR2 FQNEAQ. V shed 5 bases, J shed 14 bases, and the junction held 11 bases outside the gene matches. CDR3 length: 15 amino acids. CDR3 nucleotides: TGTGCCAGCAGCCGGCCGGGACTAGCGGGGGGCCCGCCGTATTTT. It codes for CASSRPGLAGGPPYF. Complete variable domain (other parts from reference TRBV7-8 and TRBJ2-3): GAGVSQSPRYKVAKRGQDVALRCDPISGHVSLFWYQQALGQGPEFLTYFQNEAQLDKSGLPSDRFFAERPEGSVSTLKIQRTQQEDSAVYLCASSRPGLAGGPPYFGPGTRLTVL.